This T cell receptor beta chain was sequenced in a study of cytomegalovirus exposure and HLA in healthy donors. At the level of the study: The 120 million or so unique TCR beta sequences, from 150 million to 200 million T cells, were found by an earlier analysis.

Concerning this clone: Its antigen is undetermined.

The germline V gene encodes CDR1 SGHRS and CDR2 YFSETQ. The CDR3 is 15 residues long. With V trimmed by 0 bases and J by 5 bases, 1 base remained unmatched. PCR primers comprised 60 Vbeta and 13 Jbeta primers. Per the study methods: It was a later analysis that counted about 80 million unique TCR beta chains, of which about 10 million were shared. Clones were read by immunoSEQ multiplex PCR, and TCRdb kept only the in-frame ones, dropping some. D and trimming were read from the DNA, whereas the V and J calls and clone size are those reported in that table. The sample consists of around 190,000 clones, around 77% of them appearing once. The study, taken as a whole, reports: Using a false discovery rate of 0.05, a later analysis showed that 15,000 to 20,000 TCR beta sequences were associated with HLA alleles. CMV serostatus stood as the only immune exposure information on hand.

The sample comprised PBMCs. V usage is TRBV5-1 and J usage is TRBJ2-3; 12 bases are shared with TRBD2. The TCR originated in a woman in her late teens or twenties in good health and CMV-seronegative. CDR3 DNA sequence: TGCGCCAGCAGCTTGGTACTAGCGGGGGGAGATACGCAGTATTTT. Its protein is CASSLVLAGGDTQYF.